This TCR beta chain comes out of a study of prognosis after radiotherapy for stage I lung cancer. There are 15 residues in the CDR3. Germline assignment: CDR1 MNHEY and CDR2 SMNVEV (reference sequence). The trim removed 5 bases at V and 1 base at J, leaving 5 bases unmatched. The study amplified the TCR beta CDR3 region from genomic DNA. This amplification was carried out by two rounds of multiplex PCR. Initially, in first-round PCR, primers specific to each TRBV and TRBJ gene were used. TCRdb reanalysed the multiplex PCR reads using MiXCR and keeps one entry per CDR3 protein. The sample has about 26,000 distinct CDR3 sequences, approximately 31% seen once. The sample holds many counts of this clonotype.

The chain is built from TRBV27 and TRBJ1-1; TRBD1 agrees at 9 bases. This specimen was PBMCs, taken before or after stereotactic body radiation therapy (not recorded which). The clonotype was recovered from a donor of 50 years or more with non-small cell lung cancer. Here the CDR3 reads CASSPNRGQNTEAFF. CDR3 DNA: TGTGCCAGCAGTCCAAACAGGGGGCAGAACACTGAAGCTTTCTTT.